The clone carrying this T cell receptor beta chain was detected ten times or more. No antigen is known for it. This CDR3 contains 11 residues. Between the trimmed V and J ends, which lost 8 bases and 9 bases, there was a span of 8 bases. Germline CDR1 is ENHRY and CDR2 is SYGVKD. Amplification of TCR beta CDR3 from genomic DNA used two-round multiplex PCR. For every TRBV and TRBJ gene, a specific primer was used in first-round PCR. Universal primers featured in the second PCR round. One entry per CDR3 protein results from TCRdb running MiXCR on the multiplex PCR reads. The repertoire includes 14,000 or so distinct CDR3 sequences, approximately 53% of them detected once, and 35% to 40% sits in the top ten. This entry is derived from a study of prognosis after radiotherapy for stage I lung cancer. About the research overall: After radiotherapy, 15 showed no significant progression while four developed distant metastases (median around seven months).

Study-wide results and limits: There was no determination made of whether the expanded TCR clones were tumor-specific.

Material: PBMCs, obtained before or after stereotactic body radiation therapy (not recorded which). The chain combines TRBV10-3 with TRBJ1-6; D is undetermined. The source is a donor aged 50 or older with non-small cell lung cancer. CDR3 bases: TGTGCCATCGGCGCCAGTTCACCCCTCCACTTT. This gives the protein CAIGASSPLHF.